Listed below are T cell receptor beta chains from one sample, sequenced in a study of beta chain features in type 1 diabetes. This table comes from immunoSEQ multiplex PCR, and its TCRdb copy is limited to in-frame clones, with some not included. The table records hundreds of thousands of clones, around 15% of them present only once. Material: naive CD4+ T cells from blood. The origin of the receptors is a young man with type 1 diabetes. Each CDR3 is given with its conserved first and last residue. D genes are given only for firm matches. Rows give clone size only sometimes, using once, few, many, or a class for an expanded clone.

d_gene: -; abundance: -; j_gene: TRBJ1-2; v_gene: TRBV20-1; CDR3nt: TGCAGTGCTGCCTCGGGGGCTGACACCTTC; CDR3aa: CSAASGADTF
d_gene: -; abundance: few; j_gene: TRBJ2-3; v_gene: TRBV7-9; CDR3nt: TGTGCCAGCAGCGATTCTGGGGGTGCCTCGGTGGATACGCAGTATTTT; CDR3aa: CASSDSGGASVDTQYF
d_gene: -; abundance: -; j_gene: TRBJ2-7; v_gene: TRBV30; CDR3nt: TGTGCCTGGAGTGGTGAGCGGCTGGCCTACGAGCAGTACTTC; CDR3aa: CAWSGERLAYEQYF
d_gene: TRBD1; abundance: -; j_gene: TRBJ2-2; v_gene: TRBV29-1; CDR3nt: TGCAGCGGCCGCCAGGGGGCGGGGAGTACGAACACCGGGGAGCTGTTTTTT; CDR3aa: CSGRQGAGSTNTGELFF
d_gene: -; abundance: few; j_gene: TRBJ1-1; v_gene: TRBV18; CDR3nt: TGTGCCAGCTCACCCCGAATGAACACTGAAGCTTTCTTT; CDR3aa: CASSPRMNTEAFF
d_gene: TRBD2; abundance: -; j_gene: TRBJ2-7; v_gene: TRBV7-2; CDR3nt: TGTGCCAGCAGCGGCCGGACTAGCGGGAGGGCCAGTGTCGACGAGCAGTACTTC; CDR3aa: CASSGRTSGRASVDEQYF
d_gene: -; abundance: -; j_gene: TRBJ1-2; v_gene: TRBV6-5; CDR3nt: TGTGCCAGCAGTTACCGAAGGGACTTCTATGGCTACACCTTC; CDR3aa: CASSYRRDFYGYTF
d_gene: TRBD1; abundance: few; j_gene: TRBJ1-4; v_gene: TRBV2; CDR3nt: TGTGCCAGCAGTGATCAGGGGGCGTACGAAAAACTGTTTTTT; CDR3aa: CASSDQGAYEKLFF
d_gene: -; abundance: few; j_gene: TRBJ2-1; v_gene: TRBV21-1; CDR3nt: TGTGCCAGCAGCAACCCTAAGAGCGGCATATACAATGAGCAGTTCTTC; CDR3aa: CASSNPKSGIYNEQFF
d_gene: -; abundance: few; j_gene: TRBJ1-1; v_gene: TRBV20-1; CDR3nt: TGCAGTGCTACCGGTAACACTGAAGCTTTCTTT; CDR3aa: CSATGNTEAFF
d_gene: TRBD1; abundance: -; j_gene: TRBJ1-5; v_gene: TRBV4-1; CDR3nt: TGCGCCAGCAGCCAAGAGGGACAGGGGGAATCAGGACAGCCCCAGCATTTT; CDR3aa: CASSQEGQGESGQPQHF
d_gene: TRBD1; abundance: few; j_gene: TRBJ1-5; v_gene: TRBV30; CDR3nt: TGTGCCTCGGCGGACAGGCTGCATCAGCCCCAGCATTTT; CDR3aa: CASADRLHQPQHF